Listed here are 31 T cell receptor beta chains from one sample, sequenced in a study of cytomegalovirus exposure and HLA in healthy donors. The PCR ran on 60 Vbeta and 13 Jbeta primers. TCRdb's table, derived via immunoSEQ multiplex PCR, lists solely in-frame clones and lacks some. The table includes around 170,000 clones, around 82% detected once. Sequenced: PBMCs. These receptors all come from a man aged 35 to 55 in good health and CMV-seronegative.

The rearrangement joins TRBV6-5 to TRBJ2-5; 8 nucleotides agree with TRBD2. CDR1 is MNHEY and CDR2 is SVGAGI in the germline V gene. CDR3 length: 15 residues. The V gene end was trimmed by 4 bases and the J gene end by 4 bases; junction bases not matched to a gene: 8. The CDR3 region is CASSSEGTSAETQYF. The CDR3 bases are TGTGCCAGCAGTTCCGAAGGGACTAGTGCAGAGACCCAGTACTTC.

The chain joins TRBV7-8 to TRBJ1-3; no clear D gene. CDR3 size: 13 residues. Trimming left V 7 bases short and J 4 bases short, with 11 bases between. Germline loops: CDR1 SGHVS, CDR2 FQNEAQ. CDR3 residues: CASTLTGGNTIYF. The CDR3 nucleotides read TGTGCCAGCACCCTTACGGGAGGAAACACCATATATTTT.

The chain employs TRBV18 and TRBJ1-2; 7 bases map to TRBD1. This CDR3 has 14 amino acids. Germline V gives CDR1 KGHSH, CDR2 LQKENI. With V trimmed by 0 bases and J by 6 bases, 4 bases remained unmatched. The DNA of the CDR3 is TGTGCCAGCTCACCACCAGGGGGCGCAAATGGCTACACCTTC. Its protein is CASSPPGGANGYTF.

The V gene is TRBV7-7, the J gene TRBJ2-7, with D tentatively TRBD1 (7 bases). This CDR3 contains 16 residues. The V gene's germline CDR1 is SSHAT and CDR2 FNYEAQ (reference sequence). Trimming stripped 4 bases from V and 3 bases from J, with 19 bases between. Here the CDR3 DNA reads TGTGCCAGCAGCTCCCGCCGGGCAGGGGGGAACTACGAGCAGTACTTC. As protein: CASSSRRAGGNYEQYF.

For the CDR3, the DNA is TGTGCCAGCAGCGTAACAGGGGAAAGTGGCTACACCTTC. The encoded protein is CASSVTGESGYTF. The chain couples TRBV2 to TRBJ1-2; TRBD1 matches 7 bases. V gave up 6 bases and J gave up 7 bases; unmatched junction bases: 8. The CDR3 runs 13 residues. Germline loops: CDR1 SNHLY, CDR2 FYNNEI.

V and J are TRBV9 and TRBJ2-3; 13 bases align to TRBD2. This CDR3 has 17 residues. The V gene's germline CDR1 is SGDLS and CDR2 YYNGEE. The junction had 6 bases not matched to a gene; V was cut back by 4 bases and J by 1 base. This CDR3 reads CASSLGTSGTRTDTQYF. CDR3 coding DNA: TGTGCCAGCAGCCTAGGGACTAGCGGGACCCGCACAGATACGCAGTATTTT.

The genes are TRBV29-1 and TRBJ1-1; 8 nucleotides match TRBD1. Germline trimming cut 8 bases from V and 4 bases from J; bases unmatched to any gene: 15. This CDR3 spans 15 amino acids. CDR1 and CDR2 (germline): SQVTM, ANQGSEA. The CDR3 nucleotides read TGCAGCCAAGGTGCCCTACCAGACAGGGGCACTGAAGCTTTCTTT. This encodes CSQGALPDRGTEAFF.

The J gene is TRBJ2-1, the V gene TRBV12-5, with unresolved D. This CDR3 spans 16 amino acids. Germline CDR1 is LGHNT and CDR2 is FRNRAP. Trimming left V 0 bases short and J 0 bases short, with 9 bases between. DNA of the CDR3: TGTGCTAGTGGTTTGGTCCCAGGTTACTCCTACAATGAGCAGTTCTTC. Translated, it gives CASGLVPGYSYNEQFF.

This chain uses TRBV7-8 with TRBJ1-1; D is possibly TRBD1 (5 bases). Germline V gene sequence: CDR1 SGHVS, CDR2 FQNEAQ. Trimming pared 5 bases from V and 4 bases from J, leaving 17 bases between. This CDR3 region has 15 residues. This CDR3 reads CASSRGAFGGTEAFF. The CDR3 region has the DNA TGTGCCAGCAGCAGAGGGGCTTTCGGGGGCACTGAAGCTTTCTTT.

The CDR3 spells CASSRRWGELFF. CDR3 in DNA: TGTGCCAGCAGCCGGCGGTGGGGGGAGCTGTTTTTT. The chain couples TRBV5-6 to TRBJ2-2; D uncertain. Germline V gene lookup returns CDR1 SGHDT and CDR2 YYEEEE. The CDR3 runs 12 residues. V lost 4 bases to trimming and J lost 8 bases, with 9 bases between them.

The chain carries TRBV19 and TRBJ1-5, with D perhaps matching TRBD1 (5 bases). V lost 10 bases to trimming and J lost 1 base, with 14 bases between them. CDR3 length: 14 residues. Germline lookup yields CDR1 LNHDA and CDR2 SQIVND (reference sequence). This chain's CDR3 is CAKLSGWSNQPQHF. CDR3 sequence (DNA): TGTGCCAAATTATCAGGGTGGAGCAATCAGCCCCAGCATTTT. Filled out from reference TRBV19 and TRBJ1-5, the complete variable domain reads DGGITQSPKYLFRKEGQNVTLSCEQNLNHDAMYWYRQDPGQGLRLIYYSQIVNDFQKGDIAEGYSVSREKKESFPLTVTSAQKNPTAFYLCAKLSGWSNQPQHFGDGTRLSIL.

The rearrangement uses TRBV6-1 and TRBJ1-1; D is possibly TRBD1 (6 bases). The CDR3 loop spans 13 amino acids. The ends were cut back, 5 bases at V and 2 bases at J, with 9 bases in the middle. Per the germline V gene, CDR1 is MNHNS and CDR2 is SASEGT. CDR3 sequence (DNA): TGTGCCAGCAGTCGACAGGAAAACACTGAAGCTTTCTTT. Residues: CASSRQENTEAFF.

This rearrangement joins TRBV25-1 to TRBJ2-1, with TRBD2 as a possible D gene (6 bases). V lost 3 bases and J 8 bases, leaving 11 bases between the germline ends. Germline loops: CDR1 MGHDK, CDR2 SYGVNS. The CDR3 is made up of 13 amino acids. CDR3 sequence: CASSDATSYEQFF. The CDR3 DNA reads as TGTGCCAGCAGTGATGCGACTAGTTATGAGCAGTTCTTC.

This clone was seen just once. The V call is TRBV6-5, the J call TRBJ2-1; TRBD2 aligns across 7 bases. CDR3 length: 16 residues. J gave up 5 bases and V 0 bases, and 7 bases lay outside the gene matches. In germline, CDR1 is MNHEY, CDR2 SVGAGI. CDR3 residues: CASSYSLGTKHNEQFF. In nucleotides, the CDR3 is TGTGCCAGCAGTTACTCTTTAGGGACTAAACACAATGAGCAGTTCTTC.

The CDR3 region has the DNA TGTGCCAGCAGTGAAGCAGGGGCGTTTGATGAAAAACTGTTTTTT. The encoded protein is CASSEAGAFDEKLFF. The chain is built from TRBV6-1 and TRBJ1-4; TRBD1 is a possible D gene (5 bases). The length of the CDR3 is 15 residues. The germline CDR1 and CDR2 sequences are MNHNS and SASEGT. The ends were cut back, 0 bases at V and 6 bases at J, with 11 bases in the middle.

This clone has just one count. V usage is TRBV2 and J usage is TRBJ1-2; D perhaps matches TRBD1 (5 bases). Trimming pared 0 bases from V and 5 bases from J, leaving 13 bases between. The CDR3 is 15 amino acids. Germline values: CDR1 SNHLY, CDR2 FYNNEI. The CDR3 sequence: CASSEAPGTWYGYTF. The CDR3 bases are TGTGCCAGCAGTGAAGCGCCGGGGACTTGGTATGGCTACACCTTC.

The CDR3 DNA sequence: TGTGCCAGCACCACAACGGGGGGCGGCACCGGGGAGCTGTTTTTT. Its translation is CASTTTGGGTGELFF. This chain connects TRBV7-9 to TRBJ2-2, with D possibly TRBD2 on 7 matching bases. The CDR3 is 15 amino acids. Germline CDR1 SEHNR, CDR2 FQNEAQ (reference sequence). Trimming pared 7 bases from V and 4 bases from J, leaving 16 bases between. Supplemented by reference TRBV7-9 and TRBJ2-2, the full variable domain reads DTGVSQNPRHKITKRGQNVTFRCDPISEHNRLYWYRQTLGQGPEFLTYFQNEAQLEKSRLLSDRFSAERPKGSFSTLEIQRTEQGDSAMYLCASTTTGGGTGELFFGEGSRLTVL.

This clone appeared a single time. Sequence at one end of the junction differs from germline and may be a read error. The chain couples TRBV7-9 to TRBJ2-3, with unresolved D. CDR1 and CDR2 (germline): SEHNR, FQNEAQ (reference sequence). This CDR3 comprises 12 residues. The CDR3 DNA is TGTTCCAGCAGCATAAACACAGATACGCAGTATTTT. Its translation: CSSSINTDTQYF.

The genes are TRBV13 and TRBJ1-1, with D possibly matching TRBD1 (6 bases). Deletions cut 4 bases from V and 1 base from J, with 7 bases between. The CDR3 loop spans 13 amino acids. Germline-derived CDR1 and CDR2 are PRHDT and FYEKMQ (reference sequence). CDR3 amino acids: CASSSDRNTEAFF. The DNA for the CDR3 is TGTGCCAGCAGCTCGGACAGGAACACTGAAGCTTTCTTT.

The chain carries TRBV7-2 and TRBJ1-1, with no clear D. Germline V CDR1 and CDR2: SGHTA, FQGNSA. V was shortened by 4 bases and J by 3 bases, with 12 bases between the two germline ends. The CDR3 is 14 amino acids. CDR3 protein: CASSSGAGDTEAFF. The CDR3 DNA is TGTGCCAGCAGCTCGGGCGCGGGTGACACTGAAGCTTTCTTT.

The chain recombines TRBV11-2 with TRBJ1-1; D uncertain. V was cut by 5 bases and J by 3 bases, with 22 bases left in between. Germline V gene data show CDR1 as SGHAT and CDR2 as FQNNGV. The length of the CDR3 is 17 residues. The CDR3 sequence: CASSPSVLGNPDTEAFF. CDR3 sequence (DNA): TGTGCCAGCAGCCCGAGCGTTCTCGGGAATCCGGACACTGAAGCTTTCTTT.

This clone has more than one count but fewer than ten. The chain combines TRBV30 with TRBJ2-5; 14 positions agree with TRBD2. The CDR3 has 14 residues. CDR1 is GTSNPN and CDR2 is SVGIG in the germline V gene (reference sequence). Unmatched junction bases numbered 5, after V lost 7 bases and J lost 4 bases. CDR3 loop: CALGLAGVGETQYF. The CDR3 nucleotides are TGTGCCTTGGGACTAGCGGGAGTCGGAGAGACCCAGTACTTC.

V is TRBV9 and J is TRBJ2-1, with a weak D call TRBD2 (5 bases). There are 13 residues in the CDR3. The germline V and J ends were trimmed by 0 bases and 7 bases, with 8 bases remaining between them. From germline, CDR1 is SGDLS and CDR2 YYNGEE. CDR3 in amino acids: CASSVGGVNEQFF. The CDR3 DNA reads TGTGCCAGCAGCGTAGGGGGAGTGAATGAGCAGTTCTTC.

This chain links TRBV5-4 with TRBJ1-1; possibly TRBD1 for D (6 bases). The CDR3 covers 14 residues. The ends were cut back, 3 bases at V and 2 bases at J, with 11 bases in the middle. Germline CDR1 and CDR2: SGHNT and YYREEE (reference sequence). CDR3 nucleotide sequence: TGTGCCAGCAGCTCACAGGGCATTAACACTGAAGCTTTCTTT. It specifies CASSSQGINTEAFF. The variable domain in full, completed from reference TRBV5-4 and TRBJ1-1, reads ETGVTQSPTHLIKTRGQQVTLRCSSQSGHNTVSWYQQALGQGPQFIFQYYREEENGRGNFPPRFSGLQFPNYSSELNVNALELDDSALYLCASSSQGINTEAFFGQGTRLTVV.

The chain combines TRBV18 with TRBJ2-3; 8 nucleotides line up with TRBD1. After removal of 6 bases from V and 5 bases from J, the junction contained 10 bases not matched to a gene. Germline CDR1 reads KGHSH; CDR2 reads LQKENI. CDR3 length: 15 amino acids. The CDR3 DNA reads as TGTGCCAGCTCGCCGTCCAGGGGGCGGGTAGATACGCAGTATTTT. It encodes CASSPSRGRVDTQYF.

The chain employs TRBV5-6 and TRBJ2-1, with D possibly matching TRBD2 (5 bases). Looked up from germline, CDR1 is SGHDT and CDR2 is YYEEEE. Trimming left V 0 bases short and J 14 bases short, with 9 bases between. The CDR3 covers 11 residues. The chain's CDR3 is CASSLGGSKFF. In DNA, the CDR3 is TGTGCCAGCAGCTTGGGAGGGTCAAAGTTCTTC. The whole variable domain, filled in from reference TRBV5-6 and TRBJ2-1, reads DAGVTQSPTHLIKTRGQQVTLRCSPKSGHDTVSWYQQALGQGPQFIFQYYEEEERQRGNFPDRFSGHQFPNYSSELNVNALLLGDSALYLCASSLGGSKFFGPGTRLTVL.

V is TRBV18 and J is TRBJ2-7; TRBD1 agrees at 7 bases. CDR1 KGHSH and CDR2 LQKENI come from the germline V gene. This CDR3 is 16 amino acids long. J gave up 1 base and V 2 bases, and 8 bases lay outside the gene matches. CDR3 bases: TGTGCCAGCTCACCAAAAAGTGCAGGGGGTTCCTACGAGCAGTACTTC. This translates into CASSPKSAGGSYEQYF.

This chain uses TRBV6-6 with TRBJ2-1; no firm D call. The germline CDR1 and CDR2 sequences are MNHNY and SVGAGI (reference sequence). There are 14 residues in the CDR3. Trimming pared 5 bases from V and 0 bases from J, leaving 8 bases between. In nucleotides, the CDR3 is TGTGCCAGCAGTACTGACTCCTCCTACAATGAGCAGTTCTTC. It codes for CASSTDSSYNEQFF.

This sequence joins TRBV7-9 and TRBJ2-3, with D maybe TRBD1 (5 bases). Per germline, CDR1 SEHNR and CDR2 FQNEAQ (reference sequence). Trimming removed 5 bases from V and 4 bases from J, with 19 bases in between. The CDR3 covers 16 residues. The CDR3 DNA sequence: TGTGCCAGCAGCATGCCCAGGGTACTCAGCGCAGATACGCAGTATTTT. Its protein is CASSMPRVLSADTQYF.

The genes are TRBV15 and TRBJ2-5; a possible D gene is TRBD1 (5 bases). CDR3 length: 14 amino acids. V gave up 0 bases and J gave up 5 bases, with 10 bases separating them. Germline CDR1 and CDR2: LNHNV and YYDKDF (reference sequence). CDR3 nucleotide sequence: TGTGCCACCAGCAGAGATCAGGGTAGGGAGACCCAGTACTTC. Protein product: CATSRDQGRETQYF.

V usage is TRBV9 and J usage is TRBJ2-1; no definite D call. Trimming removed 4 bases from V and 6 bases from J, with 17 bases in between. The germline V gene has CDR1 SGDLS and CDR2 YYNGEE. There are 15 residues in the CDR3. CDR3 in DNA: TGTGCCAGCAGCCCACGGTCGTTCCTGAGCAATGAGCAGTTCTTC. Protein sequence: CASSPRSFLSNEQFF.